The rows below give T cell receptor beta chains drawn from one sample of a study of shared clonotypes between healthy human individuals. The repertoire was sequenced with immunoSEQ multiplex PCR; TCRdb's copy has only in-frame clones and lacks some. This sample has 2 million to 2.5 million clones; about 95% occur once, and the top ten carry more than 0.1%. The sequenced sample consisted of naive CD4+ T cells sorted from blood. All receptors come from a man in his late teens or twenties in good health. CDR3s leave out the opening cysteine and the closing phenylalanine or tryptophan. Each record gives: V gene, D gene, J gene, CDR3 protein. D genes are given only for firm matches.

TRBV7-9	TRBD2	TRBJ2-7	ASSRTGTSSITEQY
TRBV25-1	TRBD2	TRBJ2-1	ASSESSSGFNEQF
TRBV11-3	-	TRBJ2-1	ASSLGGASNEQF
TRBV7-8	TRBD2	TRBJ2-3	ASSLPLAGGEDTQY
TRBV6-1	-	TRBJ1-3	ASRQGSGNTIY
TRBV29-1	-	TRBJ2-3	SVSAGKSTDTQY
TRBV30	-	TRBJ1-3	ALTGSSGNTIY
TRBV30	TRBD1	TRBJ1-2	AWAQGASSGYT
TRBV4-1	-	TRBJ2-1	ASSQDRNEQF
TRBV7-9	-	TRBJ2-1	ASSSDTVSSYNEQF
TRBV6-1	-	TRBJ1-4	ASSEQGQGNEKLF
TRBV27	TRBD2	TRBJ2-3	ASSLRAGGTDTQY
TRBV7-3	TRBD1	TRBJ1-1	ASSYRTGENTEAF
TRBV6-1	-	TRBJ1-1	ASLTKVPLNTEAF
TRBV6-5	TRBD1	TRBJ1-6	ASRSGTDTSPLH
TRBV11-2	TRBD2	TRBJ2-3	ASSPKPSGGLDTQY
TRBV2	-	TRBJ2-2	ASSEWTAGELF
TRBV6-6	-	TRBJ2-7	AGSSDRTLYEQY